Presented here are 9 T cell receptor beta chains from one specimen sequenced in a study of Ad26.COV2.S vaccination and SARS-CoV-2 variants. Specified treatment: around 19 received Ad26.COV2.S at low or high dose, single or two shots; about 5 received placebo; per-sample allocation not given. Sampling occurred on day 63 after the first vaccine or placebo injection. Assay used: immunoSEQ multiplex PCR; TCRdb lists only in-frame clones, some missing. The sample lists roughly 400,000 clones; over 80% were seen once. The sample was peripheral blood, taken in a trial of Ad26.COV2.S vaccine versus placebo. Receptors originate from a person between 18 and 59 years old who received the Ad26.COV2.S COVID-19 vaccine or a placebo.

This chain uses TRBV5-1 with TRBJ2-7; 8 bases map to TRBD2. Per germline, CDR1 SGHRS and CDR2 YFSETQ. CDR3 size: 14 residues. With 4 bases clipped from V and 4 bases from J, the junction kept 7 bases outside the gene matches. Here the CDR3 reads CASSVASGRYEQYF. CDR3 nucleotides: TGCGCCAGCAGCGTAGCTAGCGGGCGGTACGAGCAGTACTTC.

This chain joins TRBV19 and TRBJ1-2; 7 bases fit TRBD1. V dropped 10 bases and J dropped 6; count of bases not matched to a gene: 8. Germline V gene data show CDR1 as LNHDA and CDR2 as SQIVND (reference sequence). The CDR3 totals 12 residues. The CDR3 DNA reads TGTGCCACCCGACAGGGAAGTAATGGCTACACCTTC. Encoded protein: CATRQGSNGYTF.

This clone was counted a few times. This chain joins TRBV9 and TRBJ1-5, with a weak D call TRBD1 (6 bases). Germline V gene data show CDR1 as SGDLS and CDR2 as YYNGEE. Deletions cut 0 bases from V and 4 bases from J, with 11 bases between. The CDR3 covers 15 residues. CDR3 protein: CASSVAGGANQPQHF. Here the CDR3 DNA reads TGTGCCAGCAGCGTAGCTGGGGGGGCGAATCAGCCCCAGCATTTT.

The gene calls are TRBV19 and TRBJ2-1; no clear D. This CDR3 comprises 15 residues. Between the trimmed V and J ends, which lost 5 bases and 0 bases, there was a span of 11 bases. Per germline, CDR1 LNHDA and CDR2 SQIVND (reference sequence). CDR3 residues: CASSWAPSSYNEQFF. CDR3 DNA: TGTGCCAGTAGTTGGGCACCGAGCTCCTACAATGAGCAGTTCTTC.

The CDR3 here is CASSYYGQEETQYF. In nucleotides, the CDR3 is TGTGCCAGCAGTTACTACGGACAGGAAGAGACCCAGTACTTC. This sequence joins TRBV6-5 and TRBJ2-5; TRBD1 aligns across 7 bases. J gave up 3 bases and V 1 base, and 2 bases lay outside the gene matches. The CDR3 contains 14 residues. Germline CDR1 is MNHEY and CDR2 is SVGAGI.

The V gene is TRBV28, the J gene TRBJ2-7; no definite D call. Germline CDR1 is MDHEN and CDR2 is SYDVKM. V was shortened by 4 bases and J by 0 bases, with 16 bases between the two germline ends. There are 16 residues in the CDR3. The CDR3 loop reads CASSSHIQESSYEQYF. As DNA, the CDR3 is TGTGCCAGCAGTTCCCACATACAAGAAAGCTCCTACGAGCAGTACTTC.

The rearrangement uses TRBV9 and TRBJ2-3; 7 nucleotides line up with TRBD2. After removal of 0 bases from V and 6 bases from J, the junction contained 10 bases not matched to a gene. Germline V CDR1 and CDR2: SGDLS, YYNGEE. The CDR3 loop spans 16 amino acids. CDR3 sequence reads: CASSVERLARFDTQYF. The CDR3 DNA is TGTGCCAGCAGCGTAGAGAGACTAGCTCGGTTCGATACGCAGTATTTT.

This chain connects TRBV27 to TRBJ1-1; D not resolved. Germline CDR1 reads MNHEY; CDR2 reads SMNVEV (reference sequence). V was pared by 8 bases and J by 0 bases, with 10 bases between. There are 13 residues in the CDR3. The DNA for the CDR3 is TGTGCCAGCTCTCGTGGGGTGAACACTGAAGCTTTCTTT. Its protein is CASSRGVNTEAFF.

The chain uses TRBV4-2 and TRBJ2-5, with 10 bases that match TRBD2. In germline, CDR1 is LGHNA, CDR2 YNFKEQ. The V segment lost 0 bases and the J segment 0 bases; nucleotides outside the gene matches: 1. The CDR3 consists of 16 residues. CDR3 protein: CASSQDLAGDQETQYF. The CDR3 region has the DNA TGTGCCAGCAGCCAAGATCTAGCGGGGGACCAAGAGACCCAGTACTTC.